Sequencing of this T cell receptor beta chain was carried out in a study of PD-1 blockade in mismatch repair-deficient tumors. Study-level background: Enrolled about 2012-2016, patients had progressing, pretreated mismatch repair-deficient cancers of 12 types.

About this clone itself: Antigen unknown.

Using immunoSEQ multiplex PCR, the repertoire was profiled, and TCRdb retains in-frame clones only, with some absent. The table has approximately 50,000 clones, more than 75% seen once. Study results and limitations: After pembrolizumab, tumor-resident clones rose rapidly, then generally contracted before radiologic responses.

Mismatch repair deficiency was confirmed in all patients, by PCR or immunohistochemistry. TCR sequencing covered three patients who responded to pembrolizumab. The germline CDR1 and CDR2 sequences are MNHEY and SMNVEV (reference sequence). The CDR3 length is 14 residues. V gave up 2 bases and J gave up 4 bases, with 11 bases separating them. The rearrangement joins TRBV27 to TRBJ1-2; D is unclear. This sequence was found in an adult with mismatch repair-deficient cancer. The material sequenced was peripheral blood, taken 4 weeks after starting pembrolizumab. CDR3 bases: TGTGCCAGCAGTTTAAGAGATAATGGCTATGGCTACACCTTC. Its protein is CASSLRDNGYGYTF.